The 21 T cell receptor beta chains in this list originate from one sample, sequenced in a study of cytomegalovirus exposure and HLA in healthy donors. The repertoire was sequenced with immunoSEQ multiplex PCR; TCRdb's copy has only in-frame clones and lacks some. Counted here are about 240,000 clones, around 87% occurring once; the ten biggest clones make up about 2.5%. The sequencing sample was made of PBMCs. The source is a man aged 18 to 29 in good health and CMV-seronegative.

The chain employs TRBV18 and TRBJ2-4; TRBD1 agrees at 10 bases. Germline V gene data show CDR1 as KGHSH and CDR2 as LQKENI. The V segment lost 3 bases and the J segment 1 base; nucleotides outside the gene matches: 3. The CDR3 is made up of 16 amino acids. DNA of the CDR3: TGTGCCAGCTCACCTCAGGACAGGGGGGCCAAAAACATTCAGTACTTC. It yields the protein CASSPQDRGAKNIQYF.

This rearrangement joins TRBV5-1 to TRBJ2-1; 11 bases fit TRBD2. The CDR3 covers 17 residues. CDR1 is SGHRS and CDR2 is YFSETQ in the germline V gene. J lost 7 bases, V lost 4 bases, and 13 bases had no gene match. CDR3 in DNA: TGCGCCAGCAGCCTTACATTAGCGGGAGGGATCGGGAATGAGCAGTTCTTC. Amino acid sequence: CASSLTLAGGIGNEQFF.

The CDR3 loop is CASSSLTSGVTGELFF. The CDR3 nucleotides read TGCGCCAGCAGCTCACTTACTAGCGGGGTGACCGGGGAGCTGTTTTTT. This chain connects TRBV5-1 to TRBJ2-2; 10 nucleotides align to TRBD2. The V gene's germline CDR1 is SGHRS and CDR2 YFSETQ. The CDR3 covers 16 residues. V trimming: 3 bases; J trimming: 5 bases; junction bases outside the gene matches: 7.

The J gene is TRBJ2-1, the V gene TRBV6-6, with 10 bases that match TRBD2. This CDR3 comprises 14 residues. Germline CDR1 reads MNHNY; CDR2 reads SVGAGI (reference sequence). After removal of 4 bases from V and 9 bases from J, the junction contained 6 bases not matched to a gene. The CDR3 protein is CASSSLSGGVEQFF. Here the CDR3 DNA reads TGTGCCAGCAGTTCTCTCAGCGGGGGGGTTGAGCAGTTCTTC.

The CDR3 loop is CASSLTGAYDEAFF. CDR3 DNA: TGTGCCAGCAGCTTAACAGGGGCCTATGATGAAGCTTTCTTT. The rearrangement links TRBV7-2 to TRBJ1-1; 7 bases align to TRBD1. This CDR3 region has 14 residues. The V and J ends lost 2 bases and 7 bases, in that order; junction bases with no gene match: 7. Germline V gives CDR1 SGHTA, CDR2 FQGNSA.

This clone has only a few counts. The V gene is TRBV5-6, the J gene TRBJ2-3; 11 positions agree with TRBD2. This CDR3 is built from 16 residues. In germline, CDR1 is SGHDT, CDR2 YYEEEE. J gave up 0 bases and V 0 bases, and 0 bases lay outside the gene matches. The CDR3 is CASSLGLAGSTDTQYF. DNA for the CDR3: TGTGCCAGCAGCTTGGGACTAGCGGGGAGCACAGATACGCAGTATTTT.

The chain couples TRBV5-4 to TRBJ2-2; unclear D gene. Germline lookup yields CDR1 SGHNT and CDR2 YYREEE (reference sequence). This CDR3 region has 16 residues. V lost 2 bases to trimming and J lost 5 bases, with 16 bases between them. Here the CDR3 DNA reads TGTGCCAGCAGCTTTGATATAGGAGCCCGTACCGGGGAGCTGTTTTTT. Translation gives CASSFDIGARTGELFF.

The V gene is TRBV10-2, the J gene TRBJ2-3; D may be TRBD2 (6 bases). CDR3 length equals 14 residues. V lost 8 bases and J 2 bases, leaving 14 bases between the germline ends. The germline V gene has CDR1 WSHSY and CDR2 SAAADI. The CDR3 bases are TGCGCCAGCTCGGAGACTAGGCCCACAGATACGCAGTATTTT. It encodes CASSETRPTDTQYF.

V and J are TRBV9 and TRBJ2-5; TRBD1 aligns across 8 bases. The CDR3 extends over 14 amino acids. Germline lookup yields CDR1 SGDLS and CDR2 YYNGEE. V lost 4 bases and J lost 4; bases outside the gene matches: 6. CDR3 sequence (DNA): TGTGCCAGCAGCCCGACAGGGGTGGGAGAGACCCAGTACTTC. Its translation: CASSPTGVGETQYF.

The CDR3 region is CASSQDRHREAFF. The CDR3 coding sequence is TGCGCCAGCAGCCAAGATCGCCACAGGGAAGCTTTCTTT. The J gene is TRBJ1-1, the V gene TRBV4-1; maybe TRBD1 (5 bases). V was shortened by 0 bases and J by 8 bases, with 10 bases between the two germline ends. Germline CDR1 reads MGHRA; CDR2 reads YSYEKL. The CDR3 sequence is 13 residues long.

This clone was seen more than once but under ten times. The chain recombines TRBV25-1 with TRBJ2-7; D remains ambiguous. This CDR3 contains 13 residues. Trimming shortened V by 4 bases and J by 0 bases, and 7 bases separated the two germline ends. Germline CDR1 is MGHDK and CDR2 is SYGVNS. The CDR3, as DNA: TGTGCCAGCAGTGTTGCCGGCTCCTACGAGCAGTACTTC. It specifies CASSVAGSYEQYF.

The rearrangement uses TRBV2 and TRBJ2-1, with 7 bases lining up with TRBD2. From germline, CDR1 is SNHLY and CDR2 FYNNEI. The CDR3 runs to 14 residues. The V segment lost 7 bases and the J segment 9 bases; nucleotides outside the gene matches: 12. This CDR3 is CASNRGGPIIEQFF. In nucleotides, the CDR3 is TGTGCCAGCAATCGGGGAGGGCCGATAATTGAGCAGTTCTTC. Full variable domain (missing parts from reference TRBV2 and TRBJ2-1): EPEVTQTPSHQVTQMGQEVILRCVPISNHLYFYWYRQILGQKVEFLVSFYNNEISEKSEIFDDQFSVERPDGSNFTLKIRSTKLEDSAMYFCASNRGGPIIEQFFGPGTRLTVL.

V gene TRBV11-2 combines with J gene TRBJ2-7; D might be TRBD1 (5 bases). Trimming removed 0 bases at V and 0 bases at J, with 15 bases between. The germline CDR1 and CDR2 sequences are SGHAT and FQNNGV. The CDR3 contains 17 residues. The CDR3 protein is CASSLETSQGYSYEQYF. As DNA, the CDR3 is TGTGCCAGCAGCTTAGAGACATCTCAGGGTTACTCCTACGAGCAGTACTTC.

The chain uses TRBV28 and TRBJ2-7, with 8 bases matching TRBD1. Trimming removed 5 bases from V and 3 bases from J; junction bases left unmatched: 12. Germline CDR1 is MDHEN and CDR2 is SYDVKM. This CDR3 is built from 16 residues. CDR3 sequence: CASSPTYRTGFYEQYF. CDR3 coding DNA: TGTGCCAGCAGTCCCACATACCGGACAGGGTTCTACGAGCAGTACTTC.

The CDR3 sequence: CASSQDPGQPYEKLFF. In nucleotides, the CDR3 is TGCGCCAGCAGCCAAGACCCGGGACAGCCTTACGAAAAACTGTTTTTT. V usage is TRBV4-1 and J usage is TRBJ1-4, with TRBD1 identical over 7 bases. The CDR3 length is 16 residues. The ends lost 0 bases at V and 8 bases at J; junction bases unmatched: 9. The germline V gene has CDR1 MGHRA and CDR2 YSYEKL.

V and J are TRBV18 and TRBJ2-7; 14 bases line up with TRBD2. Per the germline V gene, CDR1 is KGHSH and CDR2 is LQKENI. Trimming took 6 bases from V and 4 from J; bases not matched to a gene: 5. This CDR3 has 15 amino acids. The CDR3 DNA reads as TGTGCCAGCTCGAGGGGACTAGCGGGAGAATACGAGCAGTACTTC. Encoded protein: CASSRGLAGEYEQYF.

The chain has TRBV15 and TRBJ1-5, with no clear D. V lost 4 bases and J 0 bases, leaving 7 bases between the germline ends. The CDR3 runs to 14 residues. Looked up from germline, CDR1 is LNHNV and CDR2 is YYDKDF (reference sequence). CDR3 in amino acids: CATSITYSNQPQHF. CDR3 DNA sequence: TGTGCCACCAGCATCACATATAGCAATCAGCCCCAGCATTTT.

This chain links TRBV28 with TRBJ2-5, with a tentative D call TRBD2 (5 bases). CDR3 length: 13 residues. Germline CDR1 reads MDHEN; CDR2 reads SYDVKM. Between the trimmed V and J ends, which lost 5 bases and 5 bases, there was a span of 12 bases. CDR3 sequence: CASSQRTFETQYF. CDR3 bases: TGTGCCAGCAGTCAGAGGACTTTTGAGACCCAGTACTTC.

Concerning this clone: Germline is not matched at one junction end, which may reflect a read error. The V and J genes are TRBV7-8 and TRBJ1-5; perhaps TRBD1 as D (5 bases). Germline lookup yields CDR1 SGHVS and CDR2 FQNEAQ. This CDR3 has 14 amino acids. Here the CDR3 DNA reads TGTGCCAGCAGGTTAGGGGCAAGCAATCAGCCCCAGCATTTT. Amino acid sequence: CASRLGASNQPQHF.

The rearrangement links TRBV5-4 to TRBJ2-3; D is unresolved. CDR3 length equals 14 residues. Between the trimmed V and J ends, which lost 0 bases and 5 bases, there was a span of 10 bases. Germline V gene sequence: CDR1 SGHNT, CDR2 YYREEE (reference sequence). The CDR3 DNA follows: TGTGCCAGCAGCTTGGACAGCTTAGGAGATACGCAGTATTTT. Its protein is CASSLDSLGDTQYF.

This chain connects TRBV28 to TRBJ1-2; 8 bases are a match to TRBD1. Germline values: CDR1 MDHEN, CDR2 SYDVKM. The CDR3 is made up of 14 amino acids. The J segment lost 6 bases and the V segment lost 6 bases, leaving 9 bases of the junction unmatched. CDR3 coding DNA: TGTGCCAGCAGCCCCGGACAGGGCGTAGATGGCTACACCTTC. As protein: CASSPGQGVDGYTF.